This TCR beta chain was documented in a study of blood T cell repertoires in COVID-19. For the study at large: The origin of the acute and convalescent COVID-19 samples was the United States, Italy and Spain.

Original processing methods: It was from reference gene primer amplification that nucleated cell counts were estimated. Measured with immunoSEQ multiplex PCR; TCRdb has only the in-frame clones, and not every one. That table furnishes V, J and clone size, whereas the DNA furnished D and trimming. The sample has a few hundred thousand clones, over 85% seen once. Trimming left V 5 bases short and J 8 bases short, with 15 bases between. CDR3 size: 13 residues. Sequencing used peripheral blood. The rearrangement links TRBV12-3 or TRBV12-4 to TRBJ1-2, with unresolved D. This TCR was recovered from a woman aged 25 to 39 with COVID-19, enrolled during active disease. The CDR3 DNA sequence: TGTGCCAGCAGTACCGGGTCCGCAAAGGGCTACACCTTC. Its protein product is CASSTGSAKGYTF.